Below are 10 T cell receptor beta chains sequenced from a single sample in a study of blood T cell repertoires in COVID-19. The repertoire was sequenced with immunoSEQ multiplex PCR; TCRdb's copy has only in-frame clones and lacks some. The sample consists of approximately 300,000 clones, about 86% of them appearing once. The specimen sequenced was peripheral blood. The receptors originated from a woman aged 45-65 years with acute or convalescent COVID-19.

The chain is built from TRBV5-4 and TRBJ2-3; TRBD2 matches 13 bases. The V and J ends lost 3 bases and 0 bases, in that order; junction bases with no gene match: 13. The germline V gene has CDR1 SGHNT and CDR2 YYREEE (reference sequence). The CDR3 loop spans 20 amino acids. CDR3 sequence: CASSSGLGRTSGSSTDTQYF. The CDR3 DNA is TGTGCCAGCAGCTCGGGCTTAGGTAGGACTAGCGGGAGTAGCACAGATACGCAGTATTTT.

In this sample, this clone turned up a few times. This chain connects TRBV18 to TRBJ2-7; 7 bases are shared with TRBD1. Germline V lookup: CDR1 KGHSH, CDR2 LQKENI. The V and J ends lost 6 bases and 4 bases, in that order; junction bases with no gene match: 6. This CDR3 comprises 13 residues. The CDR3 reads CASSADRLYEQYF. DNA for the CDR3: TGTGCCAGCTCGGCGGACAGGCTATACGAGCAGTACTTC.

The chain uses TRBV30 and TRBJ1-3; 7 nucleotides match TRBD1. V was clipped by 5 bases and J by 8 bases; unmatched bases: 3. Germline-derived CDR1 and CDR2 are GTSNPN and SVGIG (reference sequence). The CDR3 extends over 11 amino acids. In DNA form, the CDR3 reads TGTGCCTGGCGGGACAGCTACACCATATATTTT. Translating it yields CAWRDSYTIYF.

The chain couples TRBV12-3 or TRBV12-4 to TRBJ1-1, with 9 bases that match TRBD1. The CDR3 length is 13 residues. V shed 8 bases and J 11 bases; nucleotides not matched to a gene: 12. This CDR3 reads CASGPRGTGRAFF. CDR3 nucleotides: TGTGCCAGCGGCCCCCGAGGGACAGGGAGGGCTTTCTTT.

The CDR3 DNA is TGTGCCTGGAAAGGGCTAGCGGGAGAGGCCGGGGAGCTGTTTTTT. It encodes CAWKGLAGEAGELFF. The chain uses TRBV30 and TRBJ2-2, with 10 bases aligning to TRBD2. Germline V gene lookup returns CDR1 GTSNPN and CDR2 SVGIG (reference sequence). This CDR3 spans 15 amino acids. Germline trimming cut 4 bases from V and 6 bases from J; bases unmatched to any gene: 8.

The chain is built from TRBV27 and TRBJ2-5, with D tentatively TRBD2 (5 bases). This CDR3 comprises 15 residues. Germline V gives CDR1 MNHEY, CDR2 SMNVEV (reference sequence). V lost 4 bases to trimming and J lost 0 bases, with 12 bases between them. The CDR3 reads CASSSLLDNQETQYF. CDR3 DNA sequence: TGTGCCAGCAGTTCCTTACTAGACAACCAAGAGACCCAGTACTTC.

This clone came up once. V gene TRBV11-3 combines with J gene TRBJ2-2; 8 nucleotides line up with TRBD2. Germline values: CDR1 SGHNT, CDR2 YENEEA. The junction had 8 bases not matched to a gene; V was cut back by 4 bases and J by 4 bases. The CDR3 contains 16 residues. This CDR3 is CASSSGGGRGTGELFF. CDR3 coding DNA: TGTGCCAGCAGCTCCGGGGGGGGCCGCGGCACCGGGGAGCTGTTTTTT.

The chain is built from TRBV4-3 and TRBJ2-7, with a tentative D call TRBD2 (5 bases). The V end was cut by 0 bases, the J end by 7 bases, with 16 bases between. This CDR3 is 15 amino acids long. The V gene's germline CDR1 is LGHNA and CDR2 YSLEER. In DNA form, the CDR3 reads TGCGCCAGCAGCCAAGATAGGACGGGTTCGGGGGAGCAGTACTTC. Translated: CASSQDRTGSGEQYF.

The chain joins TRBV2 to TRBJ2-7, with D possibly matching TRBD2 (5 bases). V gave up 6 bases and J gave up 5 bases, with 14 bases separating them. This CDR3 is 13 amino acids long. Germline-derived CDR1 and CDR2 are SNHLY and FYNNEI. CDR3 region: CASRSGLSDEQYF. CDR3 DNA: TGTGCCAGCAGGTCCGGACTGTCCGACGAGCAGTACTTC.

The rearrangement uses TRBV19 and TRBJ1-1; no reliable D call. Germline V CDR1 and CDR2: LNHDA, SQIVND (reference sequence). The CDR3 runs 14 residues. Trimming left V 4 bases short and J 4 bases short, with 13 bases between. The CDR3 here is CASSTLSGSTEAFF. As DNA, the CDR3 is TGTGCCAGTAGTACCCTGTCGGGGAGCACTGAAGCTTTCTTT. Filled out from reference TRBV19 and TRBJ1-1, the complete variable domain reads DGGITQSPKYLFRKEGQNVTLSCEQNLNHDAMYWYRQDPGQGLRLIYYSQIVNDFQKGDIAEGYSVSREKKESFPLTVTSAQKNPTAFYLCASSTLSGSTEAFFGQGTRLTVV.